This T cell receptor beta chain was profiled in a study of shared clonotypes between healthy human individuals. The wider study: The study used three CD4 naive, three CD4 memory, two CD8 naive and one CD8 memory plate per donor.

CDR1 MNHEY and CDR2 SVGAGI come from the germline V gene. Between the trimmed V and J ends, which lost 6 bases and 4 bases, there was a span of 13 bases. The CDR3 is 13 amino acids. The table came from immunoSEQ multiplex PCR; TCRdb's copy has only in-frame clones and leaves some out. The sample includes approximately 2.5 million clones, approximately 92% of them seen just once. The receptor was derived from a man younger than 30 in good health. This chain uses TRBV6-5 with TRBJ2-7; possibly TRBD1 or TRBD2 for D (6 bases each). Sequencing was done on a sample of naive CD4+ T cells sorted from blood. The subset here: CD45RA+ positively selected. The CDR3 loop is CASSTRGRYEQYF. CDR3 sequence (DNA): TGTGCCAGCAGCACCCGGGGGCGGTACGAGCAGTACTTC.